The rows below give T cell receptor beta chains drawn from one sample of a study of shared clonotypes between healthy human individuals. Measured with immunoSEQ multiplex PCR; TCRdb has only the in-frame clones, and not every one. This table has approximately 2.1 million clones, 85% to 95% appearing once. The sequenced sample was naive CD4+ T cells from PBMCs. The receptors shown here come from a man younger than 35 in good health. Some clones in this sample may be carry-over from other donors' samples. CDR3s include the opening cysteine and the closing phenylalanine or tryptophan. The D gene is left open where the match is weak. Not all rows give a size; the values are once, few, many and, for expanded clones, a class.

abundance: NA
j_gene: TRBJ2-2
v_gene: TRBV27
d_gene: NA
CDR3nt: TGTGCCAGCAGTTTATCTGGCCCCGGGGAGCTGTTTTTT
CDR3aa: CASSLSGPGELFF

abundance: once
j_gene: TRBJ2-3
v_gene: TRBV11-1
d_gene: NA
CDR3nt: TGTGCCAGCAGCTTAGTCGTCAGATCAGATACGCAGTATTTT
CDR3aa: CASSLVVRSDTQYF

abundance: NA
j_gene: TRBJ2-7
v_gene: TRBV7-9
d_gene: TRBD2
CDR3nt: TGTGCCAGCAGCCGGACTAGCTTCTACGAGCAGTACTTC
CDR3aa: CASSRTSFYEQYF

abundance: NA
j_gene: TRBJ2-7
v_gene: TRBV6-5
d_gene: NA
CDR3nt: TGTGCCAGCAGCGCGACTATGTCCTACGAGCAGTACTTC
CDR3aa: CASSATMSYEQYF

abundance: once
j_gene: TRBJ2-6
v_gene: TRBV9
d_gene: TRBD1
CDR3nt: TGTGCCAGCAGCGTTAGTAGGCGGGACAGGGTGAGTGGGGCCAACGTCCTGACTTTC
CDR3aa: CASSVSRRDRVSGANVLTF

abundance: NA
j_gene: TRBJ2-1
v_gene: TRBV2
d_gene: TRBD1
CDR3nt: TGTGCCAGCGCCCTGGACAGGTTGTCTGAGCAGTTCTTC
CDR3aa: CASALDRLSEQFF

abundance: NA
j_gene: TRBJ2-5
v_gene: TRBV28
d_gene: TRBD1
CDR3nt: TGTGCCAGCAGTTACAGGGGGCGCAAAGAGACCCAGTACTTC
CDR3aa: CASSYRGRKETQYF

abundance: NA
j_gene: TRBJ2-7
v_gene: TRBV5-1
d_gene: TRBD1
CDR3nt: TGCGCCAGCAGCCCCCCCGGGACAGGGGTAGGGGAGCAGTACTTC
CDR3aa: CASSPPGTGVGEQYF

abundance: once
j_gene: TRBJ2-2
v_gene: TRBV27
d_gene: TRBD2
CDR3nt: TGTGCCAGCAGTCACCCTAGCGGGAAAGGCGACACCGGGGAGCTGTTTTTT
CDR3aa: CASSHPSGKGDTGELFF

abundance: NA
j_gene: TRBJ2-4
v_gene: TRBV6-5
d_gene: NA
CDR3nt: TGTGCCAGCAGACCGGGACCCTTAGCCAAAAACATTCAGTACTTC
CDR3aa: CASRPGPLAKNIQYF

abundance: NA
j_gene: TRBJ2-3
v_gene: TRBV9
d_gene: NA
CDR3nt: TGTGCCAGCAGCGTAGATGGCGGTGCAGATACGCAGTATTTT
CDR3aa: CASSVDGGADTQYF

abundance: NA
j_gene: TRBJ2-1
v_gene: TRBV7-9
d_gene: TRBD2
CDR3nt: TGTGCCAGCAGCTCGAGGACTAGCGGGACTGGAAACAATGAGCAGTTCTTC
CDR3aa: CASSSRTSGTGNNEQFF

abundance: few
j_gene: TRBJ2-7
v_gene: TRBV18
d_gene: TRBD1
CDR3nt: TGTGCCAGCTCACCGACAGGGGTCTACGAGCAGTACTTC
CDR3aa: CASSPTGVYEQYF

abundance: NA
j_gene: TRBJ2-2
v_gene: TRBV11-2
d_gene: NA
CDR3nt: TGTGCCAGCAGCTCCCCGAGGGGCGGATCCTTGAACACCGGGGAGCTGTTTTTT
CDR3aa: CASSSPRGGSLNTGELFF

abundance: NA
j_gene: TRBJ2-5
v_gene: TRBV7-9
d_gene: TRBD1
CDR3nt: TGTGCCAGCAGCCCAGGGGGCCGGGAGACCCAGTACTTC
CDR3aa: CASSPGGRETQYF

abundance: NA
j_gene: TRBJ2-2
v_gene: TRBV25-1
d_gene: TRBD1
CDR3nt: TGTGCCAGCAGTCCCCGACCGGGACAGGGACAAAACACCGGGGAGCTGTTTTTT
CDR3aa: CASSPRPGQGQNTGELFF

abundance: NA
j_gene: TRBJ2-5
v_gene: TRBV5-4
d_gene: NA
CDR3nt: TGTGCCAGCAGCTGGAAGGGGACGATTCAAGAGACCCAGTACTTC
CDR3aa: CASSWKGTIQETQYF

abundance: NA
j_gene: TRBJ2-7
v_gene: TRBV5-4
d_gene: NA
CDR3nt: TGTGCCAGCAGCTTGCCAGGGGCATACGAGCAGTACTTC
CDR3aa: CASSLPGAYEQYF

abundance: NA
j_gene: TRBJ2-3
v_gene: TRBV7-8
d_gene: TRBD2
CDR3nt: TGTGCCAGCAGCTTAGTTTATGCGACTAGCGGGAGTTTAGATACGCAGTATTTT
CDR3aa: CASSLVYATSGSLDTQYF

abundance: NA
j_gene: TRBJ1-5
v_gene: TRBV4-1
d_gene: NA
CDR3nt: TGCGCCAGCGGACGAGGGGCAAATCAGCCCCAGCATTTT
CDR3aa: CASGRGANQPQHF

abundance: NA
j_gene: TRBJ2-1
v_gene: TRBV11-1
d_gene: TRBD2
CDR3nt: TGTGCCAGCAGCTTAGGTAGGACTAGCATCCGGGGTGAGCAGTTCTTC
CDR3aa: CASSLGRTSIRGEQFF

abundance: NA
j_gene: TRBJ2-6
v_gene: TRBV5-8
d_gene: NA
CDR3nt: TGTGCCAGCAGCGTGCAATCTGGGGCCAACGTCCTGACTTTC
CDR3aa: CASSVQSGANVLTF

abundance: NA
j_gene: TRBJ2-2
v_gene: TRBV21-1
d_gene: NA
CDR3nt: TGTGCCAGCAGCAAAAGTTGGCTAGCGGGAGCCCTCGGGGAGCTGTTTTTT
CDR3aa: CASSKSWLAGALGELFF

abundance: NA
j_gene: TRBJ2-5
v_gene: TRBV29-1
d_gene: NA
CDR3nt: TGCAGCGTTCGGCGCAGGTTGTTGGAAGAGACCCAGTACTTC
CDR3aa: CSVRRRLLEETQYF

abundance: once
j_gene: TRBJ2-1
v_gene: TRBV27
d_gene: NA
CDR3nt: TGTGCCAGCAGTTTTAGCCTAGCTGCCTACAATGAGCAGTTCTTC
CDR3aa: CASSFSLAAYNEQFF

abundance: NA
j_gene: TRBJ2-3
v_gene: TRBV9
d_gene: NA
CDR3nt: TGTGCCAGCAGTCTCACGGGAGCTACAGATACGCAGTATTTT
CDR3aa: CASSLTGATDTQYF

abundance: NA
j_gene: TRBJ2-5
v_gene: TRBV7-9
d_gene: NA
CDR3nt: TGTGCCAGCAGCTTAGCGCATCACGGAGAGACCCAGTACTTC
CDR3aa: CASSLAHHGETQYF

abundance: NA
j_gene: TRBJ2-7
v_gene: TRBV29-1
d_gene: NA
CDR3nt: TGCAGCGTTGGCCAGGGCGGCCACGAGCAGTACTTC
CDR3aa: CSVGQGGHEQYF

abundance: NA
j_gene: TRBJ1-1
v_gene: TRBV28
d_gene: NA
CDR3nt: TGTGCCAGCAGTTCCCCGGGATTGGGAGCTTTCTTT
CDR3aa: CASSSPGLGAFF

abundance: NA
j_gene: TRBJ2-7
v_gene: TRBV7-8
d_gene: TRBD2
CDR3nt: TGTGCCAGCAGCTTACGGGGAGCGGGAGAGGTATACGAGCAGTACTTC
CDR3aa: CASSLRGAGEVYEQYF

abundance: once
j_gene: TRBJ2-7
v_gene: TRBV6-6
d_gene: NA
CDR3nt: TGTGCCAGCACCAAAGCCCAGGGGAGAGGGCAGTACTTC
CDR3aa: CASTKAQGRGQYF

abundance: NA
j_gene: TRBJ2-7
v_gene: TRBV10-1
d_gene: TRBD2
CDR3nt: TGCGCCAGCGGCGGGGGTAGGACTAGCTACGAGCAGTACTTC
CDR3aa: CASGGGRTSYEQYF

abundance: NA
j_gene: TRBJ2-1
v_gene: TRBV11-2
d_gene: NA
CDR3nt: TGTGCCGGTTCCCAGCGGCCCGGGTTTTTAGGTGACAATGAGCAGTTCTTC
CDR3aa: CAGSQRPGFLGDNEQFF

abundance: NA
j_gene: TRBJ1-3
v_gene: TRBV11-2
d_gene: NA
CDR3nt: TGTGCCAGCAGCTTAGGTCGCTCCGGAAACACCATATATTTT
CDR3aa: CASSLGRSGNTIYF

abundance: once
j_gene: TRBJ2-6
v_gene: TRBV7-3
d_gene: NA
CDR3nt: TGTGCCAGCAGTTATGACAGCTCTGGGGCCAACGTCCTGACTTTC
CDR3aa: CASSYDSSGANVLTF